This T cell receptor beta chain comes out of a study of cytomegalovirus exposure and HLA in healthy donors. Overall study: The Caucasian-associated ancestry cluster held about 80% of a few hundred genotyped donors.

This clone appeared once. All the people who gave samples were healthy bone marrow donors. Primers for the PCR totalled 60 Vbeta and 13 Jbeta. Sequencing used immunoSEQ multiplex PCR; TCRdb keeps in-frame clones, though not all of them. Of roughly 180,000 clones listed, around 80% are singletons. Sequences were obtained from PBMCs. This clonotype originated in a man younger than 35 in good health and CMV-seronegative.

In DNA, the CDR3 is TGTGCCCTCAGTGACAGAACAGATACGCAGTATTTT. Translation gives CALSDRTDTQYF. The chain joins TRBV2 to TRBJ2-3; the D gene is possibly TRBD1 (5 bases). This CDR3 has 12 amino acids. V was shortened by 11 bases and J by 3 bases, with 12 bases between the two germline ends. Looked up from germline, CDR1 is SNHLY and CDR2 is FYNNEI.